The sequence of this T cell receptor (beta chain) was determined in a study of identical twins. The CDR3 contains 14 residues. V was cut by 3 bases and J by 3 bases, with 10 bases left in between. Germline V lookup: CDR1 MRHNA, CDR2 SNTAGT. From the 5' RACE reads, TCRdb called clonotypes with MiXCR, one entry per CDR3 protein. Here the sample spans over 600,000 distinct CDR3 sequences, 21% being singletons. In its sample, this clonotype was seen many times. Separately, the same data were catalogued under a study of T cells expressing NK-cell markers.

This sequence was found in a young woman in good health. Sequencing input: PBMCs. V and J are TRBV6-4 and TRBJ2-3; tentative D call: TRBD2 (7 bases). DNA for the CDR3: TGTGCCAGCAGTGAGGGGGGGCCGACAGATACGCAGTATTTT. Translating gives CASSEGGPTDTQYF.